These 26 T cell receptor beta chains originate from one sample sequenced in a study of blood T cell repertoires in COVID-19. Repertoires were generated with immunoSEQ multiplex PCR, while TCRdb's copy carries only in-frame clones and drops some. Found here are some 250,000 clones, approximately 82% of them singletons; the top ten hold 8.6%. The sample comprised peripheral blood. All receptors derive from a man between 40 and 49 years old with active or convalescent COVID-19.

The rearrangement joins TRBV3-1 (or the pseudogene TRBV3-2) to TRBJ2-3; 9 bases fit TRBD1. After removal of 3 bases from V and 4 bases from J, the junction contained 5 bases not matched to a gene. Germline CDR1 LGHDT, CDR2 YNNKEL (reference sequence). The CDR3 length is 15 residues. CDR3 coding DNA: TGTGCCAGCAGCCACGCGGACAGGGGTTCAGATACGCAGTATTTT. Translation gives CASSHADRGSDTQYF.

V is TRBV5-4 and J is TRBJ1-6; 7 bases fit TRBD1. The CDR3 consists of 16 residues. V lost 6 bases to trimming and J lost 1 base; unmatched junction nucleotides: 7. Germline-derived CDR1 and CDR2 are SGHNT and YYREEE (reference sequence). The CDR3 DNA follows: TGTGCCAGCACCAACATGGACAGGTCCTATAATTCACCCCTCCACTTT. The encoded protein is CASTNMDRSYNSPLHF.

V gene TRBV12-3 or TRBV12-4 combines with J gene TRBJ1-1; D uncertain. The V gene lost 6 bases and the J gene lost 6 bases, with 14 bases spanning the gap. The CDR3 has 13 residues. CDR3 coding DNA: TGTGCCAGCAGGGAGGGAAGTTGGTCTGAAGCTTTCTTT. Translation: CASREGSWSEAFF.

The gene calls are TRBV27 and TRBJ2-2, with a weak D call TRBD2 (6 bases). CDR1 MNHEY and CDR2 SMNVEV come from the germline V gene (reference sequence). Trimming left V 8 bases short and J 6 bases short, with 16 bases between. The CDR3 covers 14 residues. The DNA for the CDR3 is TGTGCCAGCCCGGGGGTGAGGGAAGCCGGGGAGCTGTTTTTT. The encoded protein is CASPGVREAGELFF.

This clone has only one observation. This rearrangement joins TRBV27 to TRBJ1-2; 9 positions match TRBD1. The CDR3 is made up of 16 amino acids. The V segment lost 5 bases and the J segment 8 bases; nucleotides outside the gene matches: 15. Germline values: CDR1 MNHEY, CDR2 SMNVEV (reference sequence). The CDR3 sequence is CASSPGGTGTGQGYTF. The CDR3 region has the DNA TGTGCCAGCAGTCCGGGCGGGACAGGGACGGGGCAGGGCTACACCTTC.

The chain links TRBV2 to TRBJ1-5; the D is unclear. From germline, CDR1 is SNHLY and CDR2 FYNNEI. The length of the CDR3 is 16 residues. The germline V and J ends were trimmed by 3 bases and 2 bases, with 14 bases remaining between them. The CDR3 spells CASSDTEGLGNQPQHF. The CDR3 DNA reads TGTGCCAGCAGTGATACAGAGGGTTTGGGCAATCAGCCCCAGCATTTT. Using reference TRBV2 and TRBJ1-5 for the parts outside the CDR3, the full variable domain is EPEVTQTPSHQVTQMGQEVILRCVPISNHLYFYWYRQILGQKVEFLVSFYNNEISEKSEIFDDQFSVERPDGSNFTLKIRSTKLEDSAMYFCASSDTEGLGNQPQHFGDGTRLSIL.

The V and J genes are TRBV6-5 and TRBJ2-7; 7 nucleotides line up with TRBD1. Germline lookup yields CDR1 MNHEY and CDR2 SVGAGI. This CDR3 spans 15 amino acids. With 5 bases clipped from V and 4 bases from J, the junction kept 11 bases outside the gene matches. CDR3 in DNA: TGTGCCAGCAGTAGAACCGCCGGGACAGTATACGAGCAGTACTTC. This gives the protein CASSRTAGTVYEQYF.

The sample holds one count of this clone. The genes are TRBV2 and TRBJ1-2; TRBD1 agrees at 8 bases. This CDR3 has 14 residues. V lost 4 bases to trimming and J lost 6 bases; unmatched junction nucleotides: 7. Germline CDR1 SNHLY, CDR2 FYNNEI. This CDR3 reads CASSGTGRADGYTF. CDR3 sequence (DNA): TGTGCCAGCAGTGGGACAGGGAGAGCGGATGGCTACACCTTC.

The V gene is TRBV24-1, the J gene TRBJ1-5, with TRBD1 matching 9 bases. Losses at the gene ends were 5 bases for V and 3 bases for J; bases not matched to a gene: 7. This CDR3 spans 16 amino acids. CDR1 and CDR2 from the germline V gene are KGHDR and SFDVKD. Here the CDR3 DNA reads TGTGCCACCAGTGGTTCGTGGACAGGGGACAATCAGCCCCAGCATTTT. Translating it yields CATSGSWTGDNQPQHF.

With respect to this clone: This sample includes further DNA sequences coding for the same CDR3. The chain recombines TRBV9 with TRBJ2-1, with D perhaps matching TRBD2 (5 bases). Germline values: CDR1 SGDLS, CDR2 YYNGEE. Trimming took off 1 base at V and 0 bases at J, with 5 bases between the two ends. CDR3 length equals 14 residues. The CDR3 loop is CASSVSGSYNEQFF. CDR3 sequence (DNA): TGTGCCAGCAGCGTAAGCGGCTCCTACAATGAGCAGTTCTTC.

The rearrangement joins TRBV10-3 to TRBJ1-2; 10 bases agree with TRBD1. Germline V gives CDR1 ENHRY, CDR2 SYGVKD. The CDR3 is 17 amino acids. V was pared by 0 bases and J by 0 bases, with 4 bases of the junction left unmatched. CDR3 residues: CAISESRDRGANYGYTF. The CDR3 DNA follows: TGTGCCATCAGTGAGTCGAGGGACAGGGGAGCTAACTATGGCTACACCTTC.

V usage is TRBV2 and J usage is TRBJ2-2; D is possibly TRBD1 (6 bases). There are 15 residues in the CDR3. With 7 bases removed from V and 2 bases from J, the gap between germline ends came to 14 bases. The germline CDR1 and CDR2 sequences are SNHLY and FYNNEI. The CDR3 protein is CASTPRTVNTGELFF. Here the CDR3 DNA reads TGTGCCAGCACCCCACGGACAGTCAACACCGGGGAGCTGTTTTTT.

This clone occurred once. CDR3 loop: CASSTRQRYEQYF. The CDR3 DNA follows: TGTGCCAGCAGCACCAGACAGCGCTACGAGCAGTACTTC. The chain joins TRBV11-3 to TRBJ2-7; weak D call: TRBD1 (5 bases). The CDR3 runs to 13 residues. CDR1 is SGHNT and CDR2 is YENEEA in the germline V gene. Trimming took off 5 bases at V and 3 bases at J, with 11 bases between the two ends.

This clone was seen only a few times. The chain carries TRBV18 and TRBJ1-1; the D is unclear. The germline CDR1 and CDR2 sequences are KGHSH and LQKENI. The CDR3 is 15 amino acids. The V end was cut by 3 bases, the J end by 1 base, with 12 bases between. The CDR3 DNA is TGTGCCAGCTCACCTGCGGGGTCTACGAACACTGAAGCTTTCTTT. Translating it yields CASSPAGSTNTEAFF.

The rearrangement joins TRBV7-3 to TRBJ1-5; weak D call: TRBD1 (6 bases). The V end lost 5 bases, the J end lost 4 bases, and 9 bases lay between the germline ends. This CDR3 is 13 amino acids long. Germline V CDR1 and CDR2: SGHTA, FQGTGA. This CDR3 is CASSLQGNQPQHF. Written as DNA, the CDR3 is TGTGCCAGCAGCCTTCAGGGGAATCAGCCCCAGCATTTT.

The V and J genes are TRBV10-3 and TRBJ2-7, with TRBD1 matching over 7 bases. Germline V lookup: CDR1 ENHRY, CDR2 SYGVKD. J was trimmed by 1 base and V by 8 bases; bases with no gene match: 2. The CDR3 has 12 amino acids. Written as DNA, the CDR3 is TGTGCCATCGGACAGGTTTCCTACGAGCAGTACTTC. Translated, it gives CAIGQVSYEQYF.

The V call is TRBV19, the J call TRBJ1-5, with D tentatively TRBD1 (6 bases). Germline V gene sequence: CDR1 LNHDA, CDR2 SQIVND (reference sequence). The CDR3 length is 18 residues. Trimming cost V 7 bases and J 4 bases, with 26 bases left between them. CDR3: CASTPIPGGAGNNQPQHF. CDR3 nucleotide sequence: TGTGCCAGTACCCCGATCCCCGGGGGGGCAGGTAATAATCAGCCCCAGCATTTT.

The chain is built from TRBV11-1 and TRBJ1-2; D is unclear. V shed 3 bases and J shed 8 bases, with 13 bases lying between them. Germline V gives CDR1 SGHAT, CDR2 FQDESV (reference sequence). The CDR3 length is 13 residues. This CDR3 reads CASSFAQARGYTF. CDR3 nucleotide sequence: TGTGCCAGCAGCTTTGCTCAGGCCCGCGGCTACACCTTC.

The chain combines TRBV6-5 with TRBJ1-4, with 7 bases that match TRBD1. The V segment lost 7 bases and the J segment 5 bases; nucleotides outside the gene matches: 4. Germline V gene data show CDR1 as MNHEY and CDR2 as SVGAGI. The CDR3 is made up of 13 amino acids. The CDR3 coding sequence is TGTGCCAGCAAGGGACAGAGCAATGAAAAACTGTTTTTT. Translation gives CASKGQSNEKLFF.

CDR3 residues: CASSLGLRRETQYF. The CDR3 DNA reads TGCGCCAGCAGCTTGGGGTTGAGGCGAGAGACCCAGTACTTC. The J gene is TRBJ2-5, the V gene TRBV5-1; D is unresolved. Germline V CDR1 and CDR2: SGHRS, YFSETQ. Trimming took off 0 bases at V and 4 bases at J, with 10 bases between the two ends. The CDR3 is 14 amino acids.

The gene calls are TRBV4-3 and TRBJ1-6, with D possibly matching TRBD1 (5 bases). The CDR3 covers 16 residues. Germline V lookup: CDR1 LGHNA, CDR2 YSLEER. V was pared by 2 bases and J by 6 bases, with 14 bases between. The CDR3 spells CASSQKMRGGNSPLHF. The CDR3 bases are TGCGCCAGCAGCCAAAAGATGAGGGGAGGTAATTCACCCCTCCACTTT.

V usage is TRBV19 and J usage is TRBJ2-1, with D maybe TRBD1 (6 bases). This CDR3 spans 13 amino acids. V was pared by 5 bases and J by 6 bases, with 11 bases between. CDR1 and CDR2 (germline): LNHDA, SQIVND (reference sequence). The chain's CDR3 is CASSLTGSNEQFF. CDR3 DNA: TGTGCCAGTAGTCTAACAGGGAGCAATGAGCAGTTCTTC.

This sequence joins TRBV7-2 and TRBJ1-1, with 7 bases matching TRBD1. This CDR3 spans 15 amino acids. Germline CDR1 reads SGHTA; CDR2 reads FQGNSA. The V segment lost 4 bases and the J segment 0 bases; nucleotides outside the gene matches: 5. As DNA, the CDR3 is TGTGCCAGCAGCTCATCGACAGGGATGAACACTGAAGCTTTCTTT. Protein: CASSSSTGMNTEAFF.

The chain links TRBV4-2 to TRBJ2-7, with TRBD2 identical over 9 bases. Germline loops: CDR1 LGHNA, CDR2 YNFKEQ. This CDR3 has 18 amino acids. The V gene end was trimmed by 2 bases and the J gene end by 2 bases; junction bases not matched to a gene: 13. DNA for the CDR3: TGTGCCAGCAGCCAAAATCCGGATAGCGGGAGCTTCGCCTACGAGCAGTACTTC. It codes for CASSQNPDSGSFAYEQYF.

In this sample, this clone turned up a few times. The chain is built from TRBV4-3 and TRBJ2-3; the match to TRBD1 covers 7 bases. V shed 0 bases, J shed 4 bases, and the junction held 4 bases outside the gene matches. This CDR3 is built from 15 residues. Germline V CDR1 and CDR2: LGHNA, YSLEER. DNA for the CDR3: TGCGCCAGCAGCCAAGACGGTCAGGGGGCAGATACGCAGTATTTT. Translating it yields CASSQDGQGADTQYF.

In this sample, this clone turned up a few times. This chain joins TRBV18 and TRBJ1-4; TRBD1 might be the D (5 bases). This CDR3 comprises 16 residues. Germline V gives CDR1 KGHSH, CDR2 LQKENI. V lost 1 base to trimming and J lost 4 bases, with 13 bases between them. For the CDR3, the DNA is TGTGCCAGCTCACCACTGGTACAGGCCGGTAATGAAAAACTGTTTTTT. Its translation: CASSPLVQAGNEKLFF.